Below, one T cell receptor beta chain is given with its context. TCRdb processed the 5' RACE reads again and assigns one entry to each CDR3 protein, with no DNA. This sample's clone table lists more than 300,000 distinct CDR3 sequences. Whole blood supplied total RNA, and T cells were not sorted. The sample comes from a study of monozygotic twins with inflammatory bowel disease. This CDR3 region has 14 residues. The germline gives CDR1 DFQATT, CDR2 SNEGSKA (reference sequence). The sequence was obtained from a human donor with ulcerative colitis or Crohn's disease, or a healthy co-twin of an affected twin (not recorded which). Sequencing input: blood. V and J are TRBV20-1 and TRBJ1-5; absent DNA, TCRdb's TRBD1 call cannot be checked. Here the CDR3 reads CSASPPGGHQPQHF.